The rows below give T cell receptor beta chains drawn from one sample of a study of blood T cell repertoires in COVID-19. Generated by immunoSEQ multiplex PCR, the TCRdb table keeps only in-frame clones and is missing some. The data show 150,000 to 250,000 clones, with approximately 86% seen just once and 2% to 2.5% held by the top ten. The sequencing sample was made of PBMCs or T cells enriched from blood (not recorded which). Receptor source: a woman aged 25-40 years who had recovered from COVID-19. Each CDR3 is given with its conserved first and last residue.

>TRBV2|TRBJ2-2
CASSPRGTGELFF
>TRBV20-1|TRBJ2-1
CSASKGNEQFF
>TRBV13|TRBJ1-6
CASSLVGDTNSPLHF
>TRBV3-1/TRBV3-2|TRBJ1-1
CASSHTTEKNTEAFF
>TRBV24-1|TRBJ2-5
CATRGADQETQYF
>TRBV18|TRBJ1-2
CASSNGGYYGYTF
>TRBV19|TRBJ1-6
CASSPTSQGMNSPLHF
>TRBV11-2|TRBJ1-1
CASSLDSVTEAFF
>TRBV4-1|TRBJ2-3
CASSLAGGVTDTQYF
>TRBV5-1|TRBJ2-7
CASSLSYGRGYEQYF
>TRBV30|TRBJ2-1
CAWSVMRGRVEQFF
>TRBV9|TRBJ1-6
CASSVDSGQNSPLHF
>TRBV5-1|TRBJ2-7
CASSKDETSGTYEQYF
>TRBV15|TRBJ1-2
CATSAGTGGYYGYTF
>TRBV7-9|TRBJ2-2
CASSPGSAGELFF
>TRBV4-2|TRBJ2-7
CASSQGLAGSYEQYF
>TRBV2|TRBJ2-4
CASSEVLAGVKNIQYF
>TRBV7-2|TRBJ2-7
CASSSGTSSYEQYF